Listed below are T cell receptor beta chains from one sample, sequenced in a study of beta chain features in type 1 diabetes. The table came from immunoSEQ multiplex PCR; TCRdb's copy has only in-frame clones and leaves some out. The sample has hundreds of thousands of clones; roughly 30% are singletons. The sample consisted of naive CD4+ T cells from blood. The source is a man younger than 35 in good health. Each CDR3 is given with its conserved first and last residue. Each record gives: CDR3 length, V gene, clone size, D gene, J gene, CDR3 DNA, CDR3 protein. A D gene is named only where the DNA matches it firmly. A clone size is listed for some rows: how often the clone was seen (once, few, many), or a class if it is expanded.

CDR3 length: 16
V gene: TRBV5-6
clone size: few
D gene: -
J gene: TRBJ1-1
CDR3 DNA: TGTGCCAGCAGCTTGGCCCCCGGTATCTCCAACACTGAAGCTTTCTTT
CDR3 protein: CASSLAPGISNTEAFF

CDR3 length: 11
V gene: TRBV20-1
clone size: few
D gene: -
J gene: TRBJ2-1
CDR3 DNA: TGCAGTGCTGGGGGGCCGCAGCCACAGTTCTTC
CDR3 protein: CSAGGPQPQFF

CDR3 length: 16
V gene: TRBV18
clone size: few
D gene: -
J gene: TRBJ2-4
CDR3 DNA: TGTGCCAGCTCACCACCAGGCAGGGAGACCAAAAACATTCAGTACTTC
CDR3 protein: CASSPPGRETKNIQYF

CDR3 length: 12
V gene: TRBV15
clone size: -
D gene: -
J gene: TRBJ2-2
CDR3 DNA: TGTGCCACCAGCAGAGGAGTCGGGGAGCTGTTTTTT
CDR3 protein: CATSRGVGELFF

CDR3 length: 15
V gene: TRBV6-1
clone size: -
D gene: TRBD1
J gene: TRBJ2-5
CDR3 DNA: TGTGCCAGCAGTAAGGGACAGGGGGCGAGGGAGACCCAGTACTTC
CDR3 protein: CASSKGQGARETQYF

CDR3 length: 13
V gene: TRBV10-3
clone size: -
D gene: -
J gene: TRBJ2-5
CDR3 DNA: TGTGCCATCAGTGGAAGGGAGGCAGAGACCCAGTACTTC
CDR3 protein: CAISGREAETQYF

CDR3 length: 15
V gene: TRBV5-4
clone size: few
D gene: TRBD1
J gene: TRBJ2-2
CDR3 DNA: TGTGCCAGCGGGACAGGGGGCATCAGGACCGGGGAGCTGTTTTTT
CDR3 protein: CASGTGGIRTGELFF

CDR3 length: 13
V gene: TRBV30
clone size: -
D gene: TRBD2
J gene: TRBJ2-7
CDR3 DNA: TGTGCCTGGATGCAACGGGGAGGGAACGAGCAGTACTTC
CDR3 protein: CAWMQRGGNEQYF

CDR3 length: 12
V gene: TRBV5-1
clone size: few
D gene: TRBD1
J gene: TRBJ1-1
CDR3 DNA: TGCGCCAGCAGCGTGGACAGGCTTGAAGCTTTCTTT
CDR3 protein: CASSVDRLEAFF

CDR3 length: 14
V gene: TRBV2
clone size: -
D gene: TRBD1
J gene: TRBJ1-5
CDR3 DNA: TGTGCCAGCAACTACGGACAGGGGCGTCAGCCCCAGCATTTT
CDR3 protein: CASNYGQGRQPQHF

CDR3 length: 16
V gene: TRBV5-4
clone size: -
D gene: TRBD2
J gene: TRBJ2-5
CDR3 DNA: TGTGCCAGCAGCTTGGTTCTAGCGGGAGGCGGGGAGACCCAGTACTTC
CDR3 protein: CASSLVLAGGGETQYF

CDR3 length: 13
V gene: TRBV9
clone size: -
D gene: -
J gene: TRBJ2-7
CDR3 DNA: TGTGCCAGCAGCCAAACTGATACCTACGAGCAGTACTTC
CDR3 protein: CASSQTDTYEQYF

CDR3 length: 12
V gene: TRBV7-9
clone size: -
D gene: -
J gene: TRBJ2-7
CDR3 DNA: TGTGCCAGTAGAATCCGGGAGTCCCAGCAGTACTTC
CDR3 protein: CASRIRESQQYF

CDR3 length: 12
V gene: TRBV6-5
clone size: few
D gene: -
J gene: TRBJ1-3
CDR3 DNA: TGTGCCAGCAGTTACGGGAGAGGCACCATATATTTT
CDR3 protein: CASSYGRGTIYF

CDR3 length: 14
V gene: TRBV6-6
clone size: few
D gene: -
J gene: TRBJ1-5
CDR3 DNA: TGTGCCAGCAGTTCACAGGTGATGAATCAGCCCCAGCATTTT
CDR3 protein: CASSSQVMNQPQHF

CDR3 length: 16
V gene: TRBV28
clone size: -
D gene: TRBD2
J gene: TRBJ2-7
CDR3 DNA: TGTGCCAGCAGTTTTTCATCTAGCGGACCCTCCTACGAGCAGTACTTC
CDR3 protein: CASSFSSSGPSYEQYF

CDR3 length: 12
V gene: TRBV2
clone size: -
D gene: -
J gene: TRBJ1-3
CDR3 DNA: TGTGCCAGCAACTTTGATGGAAACACCATATATTTT
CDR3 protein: CASNFDGNTIYF

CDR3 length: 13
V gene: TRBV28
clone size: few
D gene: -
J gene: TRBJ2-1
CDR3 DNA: TGTGCCAGCCCCCCCGGGGGGCTCAATGAGCAGTTCTTC
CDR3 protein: CASPPGGLNEQFF

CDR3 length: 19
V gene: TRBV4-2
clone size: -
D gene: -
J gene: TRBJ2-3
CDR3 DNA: TGTGCCAGCAGCCAAGAAGGTGGGGCGGGGAGTGGGGTCACAGATACGCAGTATTTT
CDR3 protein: CASSQEGGAGSGVTDTQYF

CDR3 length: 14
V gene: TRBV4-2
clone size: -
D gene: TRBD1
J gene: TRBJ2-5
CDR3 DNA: TGTGCCAGCAGCCAAGGACAGGGCGTAGAGACCCAGTACTTC
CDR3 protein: CASSQGQGVETQYF

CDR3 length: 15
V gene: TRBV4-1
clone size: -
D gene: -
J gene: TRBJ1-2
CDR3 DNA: TGCGCCAGCAGGTATTGGGTGGCAGGGGATGATGGCTACACCTTC
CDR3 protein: CASRYWVAGDDGYTF

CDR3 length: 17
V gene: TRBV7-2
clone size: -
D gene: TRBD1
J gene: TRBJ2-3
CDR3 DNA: TGTGCCAGCAGCCGTCCTTCCGGGACAGGGCGCACAGATACGCAGTATTTT
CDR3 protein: CASSRPSGTGRTDTQYF

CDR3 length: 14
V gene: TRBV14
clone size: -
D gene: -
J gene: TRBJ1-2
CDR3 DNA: TGTGCCAGCAGCCAAGCAGGCACTAACTATGGCTACACCTTC
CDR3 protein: CASSQAGTNYGYTF

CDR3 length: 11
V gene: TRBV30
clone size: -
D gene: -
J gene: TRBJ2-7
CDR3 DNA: TGTGCCTGGAGGCGACATCGGGAGCAGTACTTC
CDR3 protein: CAWRRHREQYF

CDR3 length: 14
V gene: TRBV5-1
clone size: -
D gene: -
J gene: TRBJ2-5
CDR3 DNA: TGCGCCAGCAGTTCGGGATCTTCCGGGGAGACCCAGTACTTC
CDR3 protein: CASSSGSSGETQYF

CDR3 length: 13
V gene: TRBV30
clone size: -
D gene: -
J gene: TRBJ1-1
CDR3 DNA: TGTGCCTGGAAGGGAGGTCCGAACACTGAAGCTTTCTTT
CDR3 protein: CAWKGGPNTEAFF

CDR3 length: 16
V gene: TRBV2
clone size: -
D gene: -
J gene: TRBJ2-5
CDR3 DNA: TGTGCCAGCAGTGAATTGGAGCTAGCGCTTGGAGAGACCCAGTACTTC
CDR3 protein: CASSELELALGETQYF

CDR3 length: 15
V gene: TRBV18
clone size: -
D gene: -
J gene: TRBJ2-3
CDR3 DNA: TGTGCCAGCTCAACTAAACAGGGAGGGGCAGATACGCAGTATTTT
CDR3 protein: CASSTKQGGADTQYF

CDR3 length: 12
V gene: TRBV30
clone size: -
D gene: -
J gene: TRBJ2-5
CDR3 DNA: TGTGCCTGGAGTGTACGGCCAGAGACCCAGTACTTC
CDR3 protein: CAWSVRPETQYF

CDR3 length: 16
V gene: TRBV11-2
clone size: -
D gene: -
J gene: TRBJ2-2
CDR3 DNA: TGTGCCAGCAGCTTAATGAGGGCCACGAACACCGGGGAGCTGTTTTTT
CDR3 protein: CASSLMRATNTGELFF

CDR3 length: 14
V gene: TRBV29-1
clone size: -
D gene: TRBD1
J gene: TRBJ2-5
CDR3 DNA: TGCAGCGTTGGGACAGGAGGTCAGCAAGAGACCCAGTACTTC
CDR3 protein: CSVGTGGQQETQYF

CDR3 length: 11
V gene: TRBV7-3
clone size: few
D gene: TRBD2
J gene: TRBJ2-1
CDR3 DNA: TGTGCCAGCAGTGCGGGGGGTGAGCAGTTCTTC
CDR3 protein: CASSAGGEQFF

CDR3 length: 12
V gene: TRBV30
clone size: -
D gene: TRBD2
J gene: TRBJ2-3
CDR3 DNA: TGTGCCTGGAGTAGGACTAGAGATACGCAGTATTTT
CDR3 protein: CAWSRTRDTQYF

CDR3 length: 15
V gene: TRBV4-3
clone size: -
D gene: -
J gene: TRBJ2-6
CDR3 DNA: TGCGCCAGCAGCCAAGAAGGGTCTGGGGCCAACGTCCTGACTTTC
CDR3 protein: CASSQEGSGANVLTF

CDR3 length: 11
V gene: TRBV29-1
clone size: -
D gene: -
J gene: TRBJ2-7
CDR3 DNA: TGCAGCGCCTTACAGCCCTACGAGCAGTACTTC
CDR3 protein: CSALQPYEQYF

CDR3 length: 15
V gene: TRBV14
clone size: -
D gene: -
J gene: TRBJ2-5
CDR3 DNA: TGTGCCAGCAGCCAATTGAGGGGCCCTCGGGAGACCCAGTACTTC
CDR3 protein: CASSQLRGPRETQYF

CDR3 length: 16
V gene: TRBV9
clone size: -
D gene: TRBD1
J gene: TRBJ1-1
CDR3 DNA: TGTGCCAGCAGCGTAGATGGGACAGGGTGGGGCACTGAAGCTTTCTTT
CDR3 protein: CASSVDGTGWGTEAFF

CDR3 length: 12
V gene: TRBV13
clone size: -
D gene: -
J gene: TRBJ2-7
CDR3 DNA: TGTGCCAGCAGCTTATCTCCCTACGAGCAGTACTTC
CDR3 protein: CASSLSPYEQYF

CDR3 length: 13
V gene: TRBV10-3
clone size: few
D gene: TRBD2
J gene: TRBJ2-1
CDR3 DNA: TGTGCCTCACGGGGACTAGCGGTTGGTGAGCAGTTCTTC
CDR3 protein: CASRGLAVGEQFF

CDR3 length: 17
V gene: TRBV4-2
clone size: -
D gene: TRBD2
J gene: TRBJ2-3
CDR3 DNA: TGTGCCAGCAGCCAAGTAGGGACTAGCGATAGCACAGATACGCAGTATTTT
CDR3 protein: CASSQVGTSDSTDTQYF